Following are 16 T cell receptor beta chains from one sample sequenced in a study of shared clonotypes between healthy human individuals. Measured with immunoSEQ multiplex PCR; TCRdb has only the in-frame clones, and not every one. The top ten clones hold 0.95% to 1.5% of a sample with about 1.5 million clones, about 96% of them seen once. Sequencing was performed on naive CD4+ T cells sorted from blood. Specified subset: CD45RA+ positively selected. These receptors all come from a man aged 30 to 39 in good health.

This clone came up once. This sample includes further DNA sequences coding for the same CDR3. The chain couples TRBV28 to TRBJ1-5; TRBD1 matches at 9 bases. Per the germline V gene, CDR1 is MDHEN and CDR2 is SYDVKM. This CDR3 has 16 residues. V trimming: 6 bases; J trimming: 2 bases; junction bases outside the gene matches: 8. In DNA form, the CDR3 reads TGTGCCAGCAGCCGGTCGGGACAGGGTGGCAATCAGCCCCAGCATTTT. Protein: CASSRSGQGGNQPQHF.

The rearrangement links TRBV18 to TRBJ1-4; D call uncertain. The germline V gene has CDR1 KGHSH and CDR2 LQKENI. The CDR3 length is 16 residues. Trimming took 3 bases from V and 3 from J, leaving 14 bases between them. Here the CDR3 DNA reads TGTGCCAGCTCACCGGGCGGAGGTAGAGCTAATGAAAAACTGTTTTTT. It is translated as CASSPGGGRANEKLFF.

The V call is TRBV5-4, the J call TRBJ2-5, with D perhaps given as TRBD1 or TRBD2 (6 bases each). The CDR3 loop spans 15 amino acids. The V and J ends lost 5 bases and 5 bases respectively, with 19 bases between them. In germline, CDR1 is SGHNT, CDR2 YYREEE (reference sequence). CDR3 in amino acids: CASRPDAGGRETQYF. The CDR3 nucleotides are TGTGCCAGCAGACCCGACGCCGGGGGCCGGGAGACCCAGTACTTC.

This chain joins TRBV19 and TRBJ2-2, with D possibly TRBD2 on 5 matching bases. Trimming shortened V by 3 bases and J by 0 bases, and 14 bases separated the two germline ends. The CDR3 is 17 amino acids. Germline loops: CDR1 LNHDA, CDR2 SQIVND (reference sequence). CDR3 DNA sequence: TGTGCCAGTAGTATGGACTCTAGTGGGGCGAACACCGGGGAGCTGTTTTTT. It yields the protein CASSMDSSGANTGELFF.

This sequence joins TRBV2 and TRBJ2-1, with 9 bases aligning to TRBD2. Germline trimming cut 8 bases from V and 0 bases from J; bases unmatched to any gene: 5. Germline loops: CDR1 SNHLY, CDR2 FYNNEI. CDR3 length: 15 amino acids. The CDR3, as DNA: TGTGCCAGCGGAAATAGCGGGGGCTCCTACAATGAGCAGTTCTTC. Its translation: CASGNSGGSYNEQFF.

The chain combines TRBV7-2 with TRBJ1-3; a weak D match, TRBD1 (6 bases). V was cut by 5 bases and J by 1 base, with 15 bases left in between. CDR1 is SGHTA, CDR2 FQGNSA, per germline. This CDR3 has 16 residues. CDR3 region: CASSIIPTGSGNTIYF. The CDR3 DNA follows: TGTGCCAGCAGCATAATACCGACAGGTTCTGGAAACACCATATATTTT.

This chain links TRBV5-1 with TRBJ2-3, with TRBD1 matching over 10 bases. Germline values: CDR1 SGHRS, CDR2 YFSETQ. The CDR3 is made up of 16 amino acids. The V segment lost 1 base and the J segment 4 bases; nucleotides outside the gene matches: 6. The CDR3 sequence is CASSLLGTGVSDTQYF. The CDR3 nucleotides are TGCGCCAGCAGCTTGCTCGGGACAGGGGTTTCAGATACGCAGTATTTT.

This chain joins TRBV25-1 and TRBJ2-1; D gene unclear. CDR3 size: 15 residues. Germline CDR1 is MGHDK and CDR2 is SYGVNS. V was clipped by 2 bases and J by 6 bases, with 14 bases between them. Here the CDR3 reads CASSERALGFNEQFF. The CDR3 DNA sequence: TGTGCCAGCAGTGAACGCGCCTTGGGGTTCAATGAGCAGTTCTTC.

V usage is TRBV11-2 and J usage is TRBJ2-5; the D gene is possibly TRBD2 (6 bases). Germline assignment: CDR1 SGHAT and CDR2 FQNNGV. CDR3 length equals 16 residues. The V and J ends lost 3 bases and 5 bases respectively, with 19 bases between them. The CDR3 DNA reads as TGTGCCAGCAGCTTCCCAGACGGGAGCTGGGGGGAGACCCAGTACTTC. Protein: CASSFPDGSWGETQYF.

The chain couples TRBV19 to TRBJ1-5, with D uncertain. This CDR3 is built from 15 residues. V lost 3 bases and J 0 bases, leaving 9 bases between the germline ends. CDR1 is LNHDA, CDR2 SQIVND, per germline (reference sequence). The CDR3 reads CASSIIGDSNQPQHF. The CDR3 DNA sequence: TGTGCCAGTAGTATTATTGGGGATAGCAATCAGCCCCAGCATTTT.

The V and J genes are TRBV6-5 and TRBJ2-1, with D possibly being TRBD2 (6 bases). Trimming took off 10 bases at V and 6 bases at J, with 22 bases between the two ends. CDR1 and CDR2 from the germline V gene are MNHEY and SVGAGI. CDR3 length: 15 amino acids. The CDR3 loop reads CATHGPGGRFNEQFF. In DNA form, the CDR3 reads TGTGCCACCCACGGCCCAGGAGGGCGGTTCAATGAGCAGTTCTTC.

This clone was seen a single time. The chain has TRBV19 and TRBJ2-1; D not certain. V was pared by 7 bases and J by 0 bases, with 7 bases between. The CDR3 is made up of 13 amino acids. Looked up from germline, CDR1 is LNHDA and CDR2 is SQIVND (reference sequence). CDR3 amino acids: CASTLDSYNEQFF. CDR3 nucleotide sequence: TGTGCCAGTACTCTTGACTCCTACAATGAGCAGTTCTTC.

The V and J genes are TRBV6-1 and TRBJ1-5; 8 bases fit TRBD1. This CDR3 comprises 14 residues. J was trimmed by 7 bases and V by 8 bases; bases with no gene match: 10. Germline CDR1 and CDR2: MNHNS and SASEGT. In DNA form, the CDR3 reads TGTGCCAGCTCAGGGGGCAGGGGAGGCCAGCCCCAGCATTTT. Residues: CASSGGRGGQPQHF.

The chain couples TRBV7-8 to TRBJ2-1; 10 positions match TRBD2. This CDR3 is 15 amino acids long. Germline V gene lookup returns CDR1 SGHVS and CDR2 FQNEAQ. Trimming at V came to 7 bases and at J to 6 bases, leaving 9 bases not matched to a gene. The chain's CDR3 is CASTRAGGQGNEQFF. CDR3 in DNA: TGTGCCAGCACGCGAGCGGGAGGGCAGGGCAATGAGCAGTTCTTC. Full variable domain (remainder filled in from reference TRBV7-8 and TRBJ2-1): GAGVSQSPRYKVAKRGQDVALRCDPISGHVSLFWYQQALGQGPEFLTYFQNEAQLDKSGLPSDRFFAERPEGSVSTLKIQRTQQEDSAVYLCASTRAGGQGNEQFFGPGTRLTVL.

This clone was counted only a few times. Other DNA sequences in this specimen translate into the identical CDR3. V gene TRBV5-4 combines with J gene TRBJ2-3, with D unclear. The germline V and J ends were trimmed by 4 bases and 0 bases, with 6 bases remaining between them. The CDR3 extends over 13 amino acids. In germline, CDR1 is SGHNT, CDR2 YYREEE (reference sequence). The CDR3 protein is CASSLWSTDTQYF. The CDR3, as DNA: TGTGCCAGCAGCCTGTGGAGCACAGATACGCAGTATTTT.

A word on this clone: One junction end disagrees with the germline gene, perhaps due to a read error. The gene calls are TRBV10-3 and TRBJ1-1, with D perhaps TRBD1 (6 bases). The CDR3 sequence is 16 residues long. Germline V gene sequence: CDR1 ENHRY, CDR2 SYGVKD. The CDR3 DNA sequence: TGTGCCATCAGGGAGTCACAGGGACGGGCGAACACTGAAGCTTTCTTT. This sequence encodes CAIRESQGRANTEAFF.